The 15 T cell receptor beta chains below all came from one sample that was sequenced in a study of blood T cell repertoires in COVID-19. The assay was immunoSEQ multiplex PCR, and TCRdb's table has in-frame clones only and misses some. This table holds roughly 140,000 clones, 80% to 90% found once. Sequences were obtained from peripheral blood. These receptors were collected from a woman of 80 years or more with acute or convalescent COVID-19.

V usage is TRBV19 and J usage is TRBJ2-3; D unresolved. CDR3 size: 13 residues. The germline V and J ends were trimmed by 4 bases and 0 bases, with 5 bases remaining between them. CDR1 is LNHDA and CDR2 is SQIVND in the germline V gene (reference sequence). The CDR3 sequence: CASSRASTDTQYF. The CDR3 region has the DNA TGTGCCAGTAGTAGGGCTAGCACAGATACGCAGTATTTT.

The chain is built from TRBV5-1 and TRBJ1-2, with D hard to call. CDR1 is SGHRS, CDR2 YFSETQ, per germline. The CDR3 runs to 15 residues. V dropped 0 bases and J dropped 2 bases, with 11 bases sitting between them. CDR3 in DNA: TGCGCCAGCAGCTTGGCCGCGGATTACAACTATGGCTACACCTTC. It codes for CASSLAADYNYGYTF.

This chain uses TRBV5-5 with TRBJ1-5; 9 nucleotides align to TRBD1. Germline CDR1 and CDR2: SGHKS and YYEKEE (reference sequence). This CDR3 has 16 amino acids. V shed 2 bases and J 3 bases; nucleotides not matched to a gene: 6. The CDR3 reads CASSLGQGRINQPQHF. For the CDR3, the DNA is TGTGCCAGCAGCTTAGGACAGGGGAGGATCAATCAGCCCCAGCATTTT.

The chain joins TRBV5-1 to TRBJ2-3; 10 bases map to TRBD2. The germline gives CDR1 SGHRS, CDR2 YFSETQ. Trimming at V came to 3 bases and at J to 2 bases, leaving 3 bases not matched to a gene. The CDR3 extends over 15 amino acids. Here the CDR3 DNA reads TGCGCCAGCAGCTACCTAGCGGGGGACACAGATACGCAGTATTTT. This translates into CASSYLAGDTDTQYF.

The V call is TRBV9, the J call TRBJ2-2, with TRBD2 matching 9 bases. Germline lookup yields CDR1 SGDLS and CDR2 YYNGEE. V dropped 4 bases and J dropped 5; count of bases not matched to a gene: 6. The CDR3 extends over 15 amino acids. The DNA of the CDR3 is TGTGCCAGCAGCCTTCTAGCGGGGACTACCGGGGAGCTGTTTTTT. It translates to CASSLLAGTTGELFF.

The chain couples TRBV5-4 to TRBJ2-7, with 12 bases matching TRBD2. Germline lookup yields CDR1 SGHNT and CDR2 YYREEE (reference sequence). V trimming: 5 bases; J trimming: 4 bases; junction bases outside the gene matches: 7. This CDR3 spans 15 amino acids. The CDR3 sequence is CASSRGTSGFYEQYF. Here the CDR3 DNA reads TGTGCCAGCAGTCGAGGGACTAGCGGGTTTTACGAGCAGTACTTC.

The chain links TRBV29-1 to TRBJ1-4; D is unclear. Trimming took off 6 bases at V and 0 bases at J, with 17 bases between the two ends. The germline CDR1 and CDR2 sequences are SQVTM and ANQGSEA. This CDR3 region has 16 residues. The CDR3 spells CSVAGENGATNEKLFF. The DNA for the CDR3 is TGCAGCGTCGCCGGTGAGAATGGAGCAACTAATGAAAAACTGTTTTTT.

The chain recombines TRBV10-3 with TRBJ2-7, with 13 bases identical to TRBD2. Germline-derived CDR1 and CDR2 are ENHRY and SYGVKD. The CDR3 has 15 residues. The trim removed 0 bases at V and 6 bases at J, leaving 2 bases unmatched. CDR3 loop: CAISESGLAGVEQYF. Written as DNA, the CDR3 is TGTGCCATCAGTGAGTCCGGACTAGCGGGGGTCGAGCAGTACTTC.

The genes are TRBV7-2 and TRBJ1-1, with D maybe TRBD1 (5 bases). CDR3 length: 15 residues. Germline values: CDR1 SGHTA, CDR2 FQGNSA. Trimming pared 3 bases from V and 0 bases from J, leaving 11 bases between. CDR3 bases: TGTGCCAGCAGCTTCTCCACAGGATTGAACACTGAAGCTTTCTTT. Residues: CASSFSTGLNTEAFF.

This chain uses TRBV11-3 with TRBJ1-2, with 7 bases aligning to TRBD1. Per the germline V gene, CDR1 is SGHNT and CDR2 is YENEEA. The CDR3 contains 14 residues. With 1 base clipped from V and 7 bases from J, the junction kept 6 bases outside the gene matches. This CDR3 is CASSLGGQVFGYTF. The DNA of the CDR3 is TGTGCCAGCAGCTTAGGCGGACAGGTTTTTGGCTACACCTTC.

In its sample, this clone was seen a few times. The V call is TRBV19, the J call TRBJ1-1; D is unclear. The CDR3 length is 13 residues. Germline V gives CDR1 LNHDA, CDR2 SQIVND (reference sequence). V gave up 3 bases and J gave up 5 bases, with 10 bases separating them. CDR3 residues: CASSIKSRTEAFF. CDR3 DNA: TGTGCCAGTAGTATTAAGAGCCGGACTGAAGCTTTCTTT.

The chain couples TRBV5-1 to TRBJ2-1; 7 nucleotides align to TRBD1. This CDR3 has 13 amino acids. J was trimmed by 4 bases and V by 4 bases; bases with no gene match: 2. Germline loops: CDR1 SGHRS, CDR2 YFSETQ. CDR3 bases: TGCGCCAGCAGCCGGGACAGATACAATGAGCAGTTCTTC. This sequence encodes CASSRDRYNEQFF.

V gene TRBV7-9 combines with J gene TRBJ1-1; D is perhaps TRBD1 (5 bases). The CDR3 is made up of 13 amino acids. CDR1 SEHNR and CDR2 FQNEAQ come from the germline V gene (reference sequence). Between the trimmed V and J ends, which lost 3 bases and 3 bases, there was a span of 8 bases. CDR3 DNA: TGTGCCAGCAGCTTTGGGGGGGACACTGAAGCTTTCTTT. It yields the protein CASSFGGDTEAFF.

CDR3 DNA: TGTGCCAGCAGCACGGGACAGGGGTTTGGCTACACCTTC. It specifies CASSTGQGFGYTF. V usage is TRBV7-2 and J usage is TRBJ1-2; 10 bases agree with TRBD1. Trimming at V came to 5 bases and at J to 7 bases, leaving 4 bases not matched to a gene. CDR3 length: 13 residues. Germline CDR1 SGHTA, CDR2 FQGNSA. Based on the CDR3 plus reference TRBV7-2 and TRBJ1-2, the full variable domain is GAGVSQSPSNKVTEKGKDVELRCDPISGHTALYWYRQSLGQGLEFLIYFQGNSAPDKSGLPSDRFSAERTGGSVSTLTIQRTQQEDSAVYLCASSTGQGFGYTFGSGTRLTVV.

CDR3 protein: CASSVGLDQETQYF. The CDR3 DNA is TGTGCCAGCAGCGTAGGTCTAGACCAAGAGACCCAGTACTTC. The rearrangement joins TRBV9 to TRBJ2-5; D gene uncertain. CDR1 and CDR2 from the germline V gene are SGDLS and YYNGEE. CDR3 length: 14 residues. The V and J ends lost 0 bases and 0 bases respectively, with 6 bases between them.